This T cell receptor (beta chain) came from a study of Tregs in tolerant kidney transplant recipients. Whole-study findings and limits: This study did not directly address biological reproducibility. Few patients were studied, so findings need validation in larger groups.

Repertoires were generated with immunoSEQ multiplex PCR, while TCRdb's copy carries only in-frame clones and drops some. Of about 81,000 clones in the sample, roughly nine tenths were seen once. CDR1 is MGHRA and CDR2 is YSYEKL in the germline V gene. The CDR3 consists of 16 residues. The junction had 9 bases not matched to a gene; V was cut back by 0 bases and J by 8 bases. The nonmyeloablative bone marrow transplants came from related graft donors, with transient mixed chimerism. This clone was detected a few times. Its target is unknown. The source is a human patient who received a combined kidney and bone marrow transplant. The graft donor may have given rise to some T cells. The chain joins TRBV4-1 to TRBJ1-2; 10 nucleotides line up with TRBD1. The material sequenced was CD4+ T cells from blood (PBMCs), taken 24 months after the transplant. The CDR3 sequence is CASSQDTMWTGGGYTF. CDR3 nucleotides: TGCGCCAGCAGCCAAGATACTATGTGGACAGGGGGGGGCTACACCTTC.